This is a list of T cell receptor beta chains from one sample in a study of T cell repertoires in cytomegalovirus infection. Each CDR3 protein is one row after TCRdb ran MiXCR on the reads. Among more than 250,000 distinct CDR3 sequences listed, 12% to 15% were seen once. Sequencing input: PBMCs. Every receptor here comes from a human donor in good health (CMV status not recorded). Some clones in this sample may be carry-over from other donors' samples. The CDR3 runs from the conserved cysteine through the conserved F or W. The order of the fields is D gene, V gene, clone size, J gene, CDR3 protein, CDR3 DNA. The D gene is left open where the match is weak. Expanded clones get a size class; other rows say once, few or many, or leave the size out.

.	TRBV12-3/TRBV12-4	few	TRBJ1-4	CASTQQGINEKLFF	TGTGCCAGCACCCAACAGGGAATAAATGAAAAACTGTTTTTT
.	TRBV7-9	many	TRBJ2-7	CASSSTSLPYEQYF	TGTGCCAGCAGCTCGACCAGTCTCCCCTACGAGCAGTACTTC
.	TRBV6-5	.	TRBJ2-1	CASRDERRGPLGERFF	TGTGCCAGCAGGGATGAACGGCGGGGGCCACTGGGGGAGCGGTTCTTC
.	TRBV4-2	many	TRBJ1-3	CASSHPAGGTGNTIYF	TGTGCCAGCAGCCACCCAGCGGGGGGCACTGGAAACACCATATATTTT
TRBD2	TRBV6-1	many	TRBJ2-5	CASSESIGGGQETQYF	TGTGCCAGCAGTGAATCTATCGGGGGGGGTCAAGAGACCCAGTACTTC
.	TRBV28	many	TRBJ2-7	CATQSPVHEQYF	TGTGCCACCCAGTCCCCAGTCCACGAGCAGTACTTC
TRBD1	TRBV7-2	many	TRBJ1-6	CASSSRGLQGRLHF	TGTGCCAGCAGTTCAAGGGGACTACAGGGGCGCCTCCACTTT
.	TRBV9	few	TRBJ2-7	CASSVAGYEYEQYF	TGTGCCAGCAGCGTAGCCGGATACGAATACGAGCAGTACTTC
TRBD2	TRBV3-1	.	TRBJ2-7	CASSRTSGAYEQYF	TGTGCCAGCAGCCGGACTAGCGGGGCCTACGAGCAGTACTTC
.	TRBV4-3	many	TRBJ1-1	CASSQDKVTEAFF	TGCGCCAGCAGCCAAGATAAGGTTACTGAAGCTTTCTTT
.	TRBV29-1	.	TRBJ1-5	CSVESGNQPQHF	TGCAGCGTTGAAAGTGGTAACCAGCCCCAGCATTTT
TRBD1	TRBV7-2	many	TRBJ2-7	CASSLWTGAYEQYF	TGTGCCAGCAGCTTGTGGACAGGGGCCTACGAGCAGTACTTC
TRBD2	TRBV11-2	many	TRBJ2-1	CASNAGSGGPGEQFF	TGTGCCAGCAACGCAGGATCGGGGGGGCCAGGTGAGCAGTTCTTC
TRBD1	TRBV18	many	TRBJ2-2	CASSPYGQGSTGELFF	TGTGCCAGCTCACCATACGGACAGGGTTCCACCGGGGAGCTGTTTTTT
.	TRBV7-8	many	TRBJ1-1	CASSYSDRKAFF	TGTGCCAGCAGCTACTCGGACCGGAAAGCTTTCTTT
.	TRBV12-5	few	TRBJ2-7	CASGLVLNARSATGEQYF	TGTGCTAGTGGTTTGGTCCTCAATGCCCGGTCCGCAACCGGCGAGCAGTACTTC
.	TRBV6-4	.	TRBJ2-3	CASSDSSDSSTDTQYF	TGTGCCAGCAGTGACTCAAGCGACTCTAGCACAGATACGCAGTATTTT
.	TRBV7-8	many	TRBJ1-5	CASSLEVTANQPQHF	TGTGCCAGCAGCTTAGAGGTGACAGCGAATCAGCCCCAGCATTTT
TRBD1	TRBV6-2/TRBV6-3	.	TRBJ2-1	CASSYYRGRGNEQFF	TGTGCCAGCAGTTACTACAGGGGTCGGGGCAATGAGCAGTTCTTC
.	TRBV5-1	few	TRBJ1-1	CASSLAGRGRLKAEAFF	TGCGCCAGCAGCTTGGCCGGGAGAGGGAGGTTGAAGGCTGAAGCTTTCTTT
TRBD2	TRBV24-1	few	TRBJ2-7	CATSDSRGVARYEQYF	TGTGCCACCAGTGATTCTCGGGGGGTCGCGCGCTACGAGCAGTACTTC
.	TRBV11-2	.	TRBJ2-7	CASSLRRGSSYEQYF	TGTGCCAGCAGCCTCCGTCGCGGTAGCTCCTACGAGCAGTACTTC
.	TRBV4-1	few	TRBJ1-5	CASSQAQEDQPQHF	TGCGCCAGCAGCCAAGCTCAGGAGGATCAGCCCCAGCATTTT
.	TRBV5-1	few	TRBJ2-7	CASSLVNGPSAEQYF	TGCGCCAGCAGCTTGGTGAACGGGCCTTCCGCCGAGCAGTACTTC
.	TRBV7-3	many	TRBJ1-2	CASSPTGGRTGYTF	TGTGCCAGCAGCCCCACCGGGGGACGGACTGGCTACACCTTC
.	TRBV20-1	many	TRBJ2-5	CSASLQVSGLGETQYF	TGCAGTGCTAGTCTTCAGGTATCGGGATTAGGAGAGACCCAGTACTTC
.	TRBV6-2/TRBV6-3	few	TRBJ1-5	CASKNGQGVSNQPQHF	TGTGCCAGCAAAAACGGGCAGGGCGTCAGCAATCAGCCCCAGCATTTT
.	TRBV7-3	few	TRBJ2-7	CASSLGGFGYEQYF	TGTGCCAGCAGCTTAGGGGGATTCGGCTACGAGCAGTACTTC
.	TRBV7-3	.	TRBJ1-1	CASSLGPGSGDTEAFF	TGTGCCAGCAGCTTAGGACCAGGGTCGGGGGACACTGAAGCTTTCTTT
TRBD2	TRBV27	.	TRBJ2-7	CASSSIAGAYEQYF	TGTGCCAGCAGTTCAATAGCGGGAGCGTACGAGCAGTACTTC
.	TRBV19	.	TRBJ2-2	CASSIGGYTGELFF	TGTGCCAGTAGTATAGGCGGGTACACCGGGGAGCTGTTTTTT
TRBD1	TRBV28	.	TRBJ2-2	CAWGQTNTGELFF	TGTGCCTGGGGACAGACGAACACCGGGGAGCTGTTTTTT
.	TRBV4-3	.	TRBJ2-1	CASSQGVGSSNEQFF	TGCGCCAGCAGCCAAGGGGTGGGTAGTTCCAATGAGCAGTTCTTC
.	TRBV28	many	TRBJ1-2	CAGGRLLGSNYGYTF	TGTGCCGGGGGGCGACTCCTCGGGTCTAACTATGGCTACACCTTC
.	TRBV10-3	.	TRBJ2-2	CAISRARLRRSTGELFF	TGTGCCATCAGTCGAGCCAGGTTGCGGCGGAGCACCGGGGAGCTGTTTTTT
.	TRBV7-2	many	TRBJ2-7	CASSSRRDGPYEQYF	TGTGCCAGCAGCTCACGGCGGGACGGGCCCTACGAGCAGTACTTC
TRBD2	TRBV6-6	.	TRBJ2-4	CASSNPGGETKNIQYF	TGTGCCAGCAGTAACCCTGGGGGGGAGACCAAAAACATTCAGTACTTC
TRBD2	TRBV12-3/TRBV12-4	many	TRBJ2-2	CAGKRGEYTGELFF	TGTGCCGGAAAGCGGGGGGAGTACACCGGGGAGCTGTTTTTT
.	TRBV19	few	TRBJ2-7	CASSRATGAYEQYF	TGTGCCAGTAGTAGGGCGACTGGAGCCTACGAGCAGTACTTC